The 22 T cell receptor beta chains listed next were all sequenced from one sample in a study of radiation and T cells in renal cell carcinoma (dated by TCRdb to 2020 to 2022). This sample's time point label indicates: blood 4 weeks post-SBRT, at nephrectomy. The treatment or condition label, as the study defines it: 15 Gy SBRT to primary tumor, nephrectomy 4 weeks later. Library method: the immunoSEQ multiplex PCR assay. This immuneACCESS table, as held by TCRdb, lists in-frame sequences with V and J called but not all clones. Of the missing ones, under half trace to an unresolved V gene in checked studies; the others have no known cause. For this sample there are about 83,000 clones; 83% appear just once. Of the sample, approximately 2.4% is held by the ten largest clones. The specimen was blood, collected from a patient whose treatment included radiotherapy and nephrectomy. The source is a woman aged 55-75 years with renal cell carcinoma.

This clone was seen a handful of times. This chain connects TRBV21-1 to TRBJ1-1; the table's D gene call, TRBD1, was not cross checked with the DNA. TRBV21-1 has pseudogene status. The CDR3 extends over 15 amino acids. This chain's CDR3 is CASSARQGIYTEAFF. The CDR3 nucleotides read TGTGCCAGCAGCGCACGACAGGGTATTTACACTGAAGCTTTCTTT.

This clone was counted a few times. The gene calls are TRBV6-1 and TRBJ2-1; D might be TRBD2 (6 bases). Germline V gene sequence: CDR1 MNHNS, CDR2 SASEGT. Trimming stripped 1 base from V and 12 bases from J, with 10 bases between. The length of the CDR3 is 12 residues. The CDR3 region is CASSEDYGGQFF. As DNA, the CDR3 is TGTGCCAGCAGTGAAGACTACGGGGGGCAGTTCTTC.

This clone was picked up one time. The rearrangement joins TRBV2 to TRBJ2-3; 11 positions match TRBD2. With 5 bases clipped from V and 1 base from J, the junction kept 8 bases outside the gene matches. The CDR3 runs 17 residues. The germline V gene has CDR1 SNHLY and CDR2 FYNNEI. In DNA form, the CDR3 reads TGTGCCAGCAGTCAAGTTAGCGGGGGGGGCGGCACAGATACGCAGTATTTT. Amino acid sequence: CASSQVSGGGGTDTQYF. The whole variable domain, filled in from reference TRBV2 and TRBJ2-3, reads EPEVTQTPSHQVTQMGQEVILRCVPISNHLYFYWYRQILGQKVEFLVSFYNNEISEKSEIFDDQFSVERPDGSNFTLKIRSTKLEDSAMYFCASSQVSGGGGTDTQYFGPGTRLTVL.

The chain combines TRBV5-1 with TRBJ2-3; the match to TRBD1 covers 7 bases. Germline-derived CDR1 and CDR2 are SGHRS and YFSETQ. This CDR3 spans 15 amino acids. The V gene end was trimmed by 0 bases and the J gene end by 6 bases; junction bases not matched to a gene: 7. The CDR3 spells CASSLANRGWDTQYF. As DNA, the CDR3 is TGCGCCAGCAGCTTGGCCAACAGGGGTTGGGATACGCAGTATTTT.

This chain connects TRBV19 to TRBJ2-3; D gene ambiguous. This CDR3 is built from 14 residues. Germline CDR1 LNHDA, CDR2 SQIVND (reference sequence). Trimming removed 4 bases from V and 2 bases from J, with 10 bases in between. In DNA form, the CDR3 reads TGTGCCAGTAGTACCCCCCAAAACACAGATACGCAGTATTTT. This gives the protein CASSTPQNTDTQYF.

The rearrangement links TRBV29-1 to TRBJ2-3, with D possibly TRBD1 on 6 matching bases. CDR1 is SQVTM and CDR2 is ANQGSEA in the germline V gene. V lost 7 bases, J lost 0 bases, and 14 bases lay in between. This CDR3 is 14 amino acids long. CDR3 residues: CSGGRQASTDTQYF. CDR3 nucleotide sequence: TGCAGCGGGGGTCGACAGGCTAGCACAGATACGCAGTATTTT.

This clone was counted a few times. The chain is built from TRBV13 and TRBJ1-2, with 8 nucleotides matching TRBD1. Germline V gene data show CDR1 as PRHDT and CDR2 as FYEKMQ (reference sequence). This CDR3 contains 14 residues. V was pared by 0 bases and J by 7 bases, with 4 bases of the junction left unmatched. The CDR3 here is CASSLGRGQSGYTF. In DNA form, the CDR3 reads TGTGCCAGCAGCTTAGGCAGGGGGCAATCTGGCTACACCTTC.

The V call is TRBV7-9, the J call TRBJ1-6; D is uncertain. Germline V gives CDR1 SEHNR, CDR2 FQNEAQ (reference sequence). The CDR3 has 15 amino acids. V dropped 4 bases and J dropped 7 bases, with 14 bases sitting between them. CDR3 sequence: CASSSNSASNSPLHF. The CDR3 region has the DNA TGTGCCAGCAGCTCGAACAGCGCCTCGAATTCACCCCTCCACTTT.

This clone was seen a few times. The rearrangement links TRBV2 to TRBJ1-2; D is perhaps TRBD1 (6 bases). Germline-derived CDR1 and CDR2 are SNHLY and FYNNEI. This CDR3 has 15 residues. V dropped 5 bases and J dropped 0 bases, with 13 bases sitting between them. The DNA of the CDR3 is TGTGCCAGCAGTTCCCTACAGGGTGCTAACTATGGCTACACCTTC. The encoded protein is CASSSLQGANYGYTF.

The V and J genes are TRBV2 and TRBJ1-5; 7 nucleotides align to TRBD1. The CDR3 contains 16 residues. V lost 3 bases to trimming and J lost 1 base; unmatched junction nucleotides: 6. CDR1 and CDR2 (germline): SNHLY, FYNNEI. CDR3 nucleotide sequence: TGTGCCAGCAGTGACGGCGGGACAGCGAGCAATCAGCCCCAGCATTTT. It encodes CASSDGGTASNQPQHF.

The rearrangement uses TRBV11-2 and TRBJ1-4, with a tentative D call TRBD1 (6 bases). V lost 5 bases, J lost 4 bases, and 14 bases lay in between. This CDR3 has 15 residues. Germline CDR1 and CDR2: SGHAT and FQNNGV. CDR3 coding DNA: TGTGCCAGCAGCGTTTCGGACAGCTTTAATGAAAAACTGTTTTTT. This encodes CASSVSDSFNEKLFF.

For the CDR3, the DNA is TGTGCCAGCAGCTTCTCGGCGGCCAGCGAGCAGTACTTC. This codes for CASSFSAASEQYF. V and J are TRBV7-9 and TRBJ2-7, with D hard to call. The CDR3 totals 13 residues. CDR1 and CDR2 from the germline V gene are SEHNR and FQNEAQ (reference sequence). The V end lost 3 bases, the J end lost 6 bases, and 12 bases lay between the germline ends.

As concerns this clone: Relative to the germline gene, one junction end is altered; a read error may explain this. The J gene is TRBJ1-1, the V gene TRBV27; no reliable D call. The CDR3 has 14 residues. The germline V gene encodes CDR1 MNHEY and CDR2 SMNVEV (reference sequence). CDR3 in DNA: TGTGCCAGCAATTTATCCCCTCCGGGATCTGAAGCTTTCTTT. Translating it yields CASNLSPPGSEAFF.

The V and J genes are TRBV19 and TRBJ1-3; D unclear. The germline gives CDR1 LNHDA, CDR2 SQIVND (reference sequence). The CDR3 runs 13 residues. The V gene lost 7 bases and the J gene lost 0 bases, with 7 bases spanning the gap. CDR3 sequence reads: CASKLLSGNTIYF. Here the CDR3 DNA reads TGTGCCAGTAAGCTACTCTCTGGAAACACCATATATTTT. The entire variable domain, with the rest obtained from reference TRBV19 and TRBJ1-3, is as follows: DGGITQSPKYLFRKEGQNVTLSCEQNLNHDAMYWYRQDPGQGLRLIYYSQIVNDFQKGDIAEGYSVSREKKESFPLTVTSAQKNPTAFYLCASKLLSGNTIYFGEGSWLTVV.

This clone was seen a single time. The chain employs TRBV10-3 and TRBJ2-5; D remains unclear. V was clipped by 0 bases and J by 4 bases, with 6 bases between them. Germline assignment: CDR1 ENHRY and CDR2 SYGVKD. There are 13 residues in the CDR3. CDR3 DNA sequence: TGTGCCATCAGTGAGTCTAGAGGAGAGACCCAGTACTTC. The encoded protein is CAISESRGETQYF.

The chain links TRBV6-1 to TRBJ2-1; TRBD1 might be the D (5 bases). Per germline, CDR1 MNHNS and CDR2 SASEGT. The CDR3 length is 16 residues. V lost 4 bases to trimming and J lost 10 bases, with 23 bases between them. CDR3 in DNA: TGTGCCAGCAGTGTCATCCCACCCAGCAGGGAAGTAGAGCAGTTCTTC. This codes for CASSVIPPSREVEQFF.

The chain uses TRBV6-6 and TRBJ2-3; 7 positions match TRBD2. V was pared by 4 bases and J by 1 base, with 2 bases of the junction left unmatched. The CDR3 contains 14 residues. The germline gives CDR1 MNHNY, CDR2 SVGAGI (reference sequence). CDR3: CASSFLAGTDTQYF. The CDR3 coding sequence is TGTGCCAGCAGTTTTCTAGCGGGCACAGATACGCAGTATTTT.

The rearrangement uses TRBV6-5 and TRBJ1-1; TRBD1 agrees at 7 bases. Per the germline V gene, CDR1 is MNHEY and CDR2 is SVGAGI. The CDR3 consists of 13 residues. Trimming removed 7 bases from V and 1 base from J; junction bases left unmatched: 3. CDR3 residues: CASTRTGNTEAFF. In DNA, the CDR3 is TGTGCCAGCACAAGGACAGGGAACACTGAAGCTTTCTTT.

The chain joins TRBV7-9 to TRBJ1-1, with D tentatively TRBD1 (5 bases). V lost 1 base to trimming and J lost 2 bases, with 14 bases between them. The CDR3 has 16 residues. CDR1 and CDR2 from the germline V gene are SEHNR and FQNEAQ (reference sequence). CDR3 residues: CASSLDVGQVNTEAFF. DNA for the CDR3: TGTGCCAGCAGCTTAGATGTGGGGCAAGTTAACACTGAAGCTTTCTTT. The complete variable domain, with remaining parts taken from reference TRBV7-9 and TRBJ1-1, reads DTGVSQNPRHKITKRGQNVTFRCDPISEHNRLYWYRQTLGQGPEFLTYFQNEAQLEKSRLLSDRFSAERPKGSFSTLEIQRTEQGDSAMYLCASSLDVGQVNTEAFFGQGTRLTVV.

The genes are TRBV5-1 and TRBJ2-7; 9 positions match TRBD1. This CDR3 is 15 amino acids long. In germline, CDR1 is SGHRS, CDR2 YFSETQ. Trimming took 0 bases from V and 4 from J; bases not matched to a gene: 5. The CDR3 reads CASSLDGTGSYEQYF. CDR3 in DNA: TGCGCCAGCAGCTTGGACGGGACAGGGTCGTACGAGCAGTACTTC.

This CDR3 is CASSTTLGQPQHF. The DNA for the CDR3 is TGTGCCAGCAGTACGACATTGGGTCAGCCCCAGCATTTT. The chain uses TRBV6-1 and TRBJ1-5; D is undetermined. CDR1 and CDR2 (germline): MNHNS, SASEGT. This CDR3 contains 13 residues. Trimming cost V 5 bases and J 6 bases, with 11 bases left between them.

This chain connects TRBV6-5 to TRBJ1-2; D might be TRBD1 (5 bases). Germline values: CDR1 MNHEY, CDR2 SVGAGI. The ends were cut back, 10 bases at V and 2 bases at J, with 14 bases in the middle. The CDR3 covers 13 residues. CDR3 sequence: CATLSGSNYGYTF. Written as DNA, the CDR3 is TGTGCCACTCTGTCAGGGAGCAACTATGGCTACACCTTC.